This is a list of T cell receptor beta chains from one sample in a study of PD-L1 blockade in urothelial cancer. Sequencing was performed with immunoSEQ multiplex PCR; in TCRdb, only in-frame clones are kept and a portion is missing. The table records some 97,000 clones, 91% of them present only once. The sample here was PBMCs, taken around atezolizumab (anti-PD-L1) treatment. The receptors come from a woman older than 75 with urothelial cancer. Each CDR3 is given with its conserved first and last residue. The D gene is left open where the match is weak. Only some rows state a clone size, as once, few, many or a class for expanded clones.

TRBJ2-1 TRBD2 TRBV29-1 - CSVRLAGAMTWFF TGCAGCGTTCGGCTAGCGGGAGCCATGACCTGGTTCTTC
TRBJ2-2 TRBD2 TRBV7-9 - CASSFLAGTGELFF TGTGCCAGCAGCTTTTTAGCGGGGACCGGGGAGCTGTTTTTT
TRBJ1-5 TRBD1 TRBV2 once CASSEATGDVQPQHF TGTGCCAGCAGTGAAGCGACAGGGGATGTTCAGCCCCAGCATTTT
TRBJ1-5 - TRBV6-1 - CASRLGADSNQPQHF TGTGCCAGCAGACTGGGGGCGGATAGCAATCAGCCCCAGCATTTT
TRBJ1-2 TRBD1 TRBV5-8 - CASSGTVAYGYTF TGTGCCAGCAGCGGGACAGTCGCCTATGGCTACACCTTC
TRBJ2-5 TRBD2 TRBV27 once CASSLYGRGYQETQYF TGTGCCAGCAGTCTATATGGGAGGGGATACCAAGAGACCCAGTACTTC
TRBJ2-3 - TRBV4-2 - CASSQPGTDTQYF TGTGCCAGCAGCCAACCGGGGACAGATACGCAGTATTTT
TRBJ2-7 TRBD2 TRBV28 - CASSLTSSEQYF TGTGCCAGCAGCCTGACTAGCTCCGAGCAGTACTTC
TRBJ2-7 TRBD2 TRBV25-1 - CASSESPGGPVGEQYF TGTGCCAGCAGTGAATCTCCGGGAGGGCCGGTGGGGGAGCAGTACTTC
TRBJ1-2 TRBD1 TRBV6-5 - CASSYGQGISYGYTF TGTGCCAGCAGTTACGGACAGGGAATAAGCTATGGCTACACCTTC
TRBJ2-1 TRBD2 TRBV27 - CASSPRLAGGDNEQFF TGTGCCAGCAGCCCGAGACTAGCGGGAGGGGACAATGAGCAGTTCTTC
TRBJ1-1 TRBD1 TRBV14 - CASSQEDHRGAFF TGTGCCAGCAGCCAAGAGGACCACAGGGGAGCTTTCTTT
TRBJ1-5 - TRBV6-6 - CASGSPGGAGRHF TGTGCCAGCGGATCTCCTGGGGGGGCGGGCCGGCATTTT
TRBJ1-3 - TRBV10-3 - CAISEKRAGNTIYF TGTGCCATCAGTGAGAAACGAGCTGGAAACACCATATATTTT
TRBJ2-2 TRBD1 TRBV19 - CASNSRGTGTGELFF TGTGCCAGTAACTCAAGGGGGACAGGGACCGGGGAGCTGTTTTTT
TRBJ1-3 - TRBV5-4 - CASSLGGPQSGNTIYF TGTGCCAGCAGCTTGGGCGGGCCCCAATCTGGAAACACCATATATTTT
TRBJ2-7 - TRBV19 - CASSPSSYEQYF TGTGCCAGTAGTCCGAGCTCCTACGAGCAGTACTTC
TRBJ1-1 - TRBV13 - CASSSGPLEGTEAFF TGTGCCAGCAGCTCGGGTCCCTTGGAAGGCACTGAAGCTTTCTTT
TRBJ2-7 TRBD1 TRBV5-1 once CASSSGQVGSYEQYF TGCGCCAGCAGCTCCGGACAGGTTGGATCTTACGAGCAGTACTTC
TRBJ1-3 - TRBV27 - CASRTQASGNTIYF TGTGCCAGCCGTACGCAGGCCTCTGGAAACACCATATATTTT
TRBJ2-1 TRBD2 TRBV7-6 - CASSLALADLYNEQFF TGTGCCAGCAGCTTGGCTCTAGCGGACTTATACAATGAGCAGTTCTTC
TRBJ2-1 - TRBV5-5 few CASSFLNEQFF TGTGCCAGCAGCTTTCTCAATGAGCAGTTCTTC
TRBJ1-5 - TRBV28 - CASSFLGRNNQPQHF TGTGCCAGCAGTTTCCTCGGGAGGAACAATCAGCCCCAGCATTTT
TRBJ2-1 - TRBV27 - CASSFGGLYNEQFF TGTGCCAGCAGTTTCGGGGGGCTTTACAATGAGCAGTTCTTC
TRBJ2-2 TRBD1 TRBV7-3 - CASSLQTGAGELFF TGTGCCAGCAGCCTACAGACAGGGGCCGGGGAGCTGTTTTTT
TRBJ1-2 - TRBV6-1 once CASSEGGLGGYTF TGTGCCAGCAGTGAGGGGGGACTTGGTGGCTACACCTTC
TRBJ1-1 - TRBV28 once CASSLNRGAGDTEAFF TGTGCCAGCAGTTTAAATCGGGGGGCTGGGGACACTGAAGCTTTCTTT
TRBJ2-5 TRBD2 TRBV2 - CASSPGGGETQYF TGTGCCAGCAGCCCGGGAGGGGGAGAGACCCAGTACTTC
TRBJ2-7 TRBD1 TRBV5-1 once CASSGDRGISYEQYF TGCGCCAGCAGCGGGGACAGGGGGATTTCCTACGAGCAGTACTTC
TRBJ1-1 - TRBV4-1 - CASSQAAGPNTEAFF TGCGCCAGCAGCCAAGCAGCGGGCCCGAACACTGAAGCTTTCTTT
TRBJ2-1 - TRBV7-3 - CASSRIRGGSEQFF TGTGCCAGCAGCCGGATTAGGGGGGGGAGTGAGCAGTTCTTC
TRBJ2-7 - TRBV2 - CASSPGGGVEQYF TGTGCCAGCAGCCCAGGTGGGGGCGTGGAGCAGTACTTC
TRBJ2-3 - TRBV6-1 - CASSEGRISSTDTQYF TGTGCCAGCAGTGAAGGGCGGATTTCTAGCACAGATACGCAGTATTTT
TRBJ1-5 TRBD1 TRBV28 - CASSSNSGTGGQPQHF TGTGCCAGCAGTTCCAACTCCGGGACAGGGGGCCAGCCCCAGCATTTT
TRBJ2-1 - TRBV19 - CASDGESGALDEQFF TGTGCCAGTGATGGGGAATCGGGAGCTCTCGATGAGCAGTTCTTC
TRBJ2-1 TRBD2 TRBV7-2 - CASSPRTSGNNEQFF TGTGCCAGCAGCCCACGGACTAGCGGGAACAATGAGCAGTTCTTC
TRBJ2-5 TRBD1 TRBV5-1 - CASSLRQGTRETQYF TGCGCCAGCAGCCTTAGACAGGGGACCAGGGAGACCCAGTACTTC
TRBJ2-5 TRBD2 TRBV27 - CASSPSSGVQETQYF TGTGCCAGCAGTCCCTCTAGCGGGGTCCAAGAGACCCAGTACTTC
TRBJ1-2 - TRBV6-5 - CASSTGQVFGYTF TGTGCCAGCAGTACGGGACAAGTGTTCGGCTACACCTTC
TRBJ2-2 TRBD2 TRBV4-1 - CASSHQAGVGGELFF TGCGCCAGCAGCCACCAAGCGGGAGTCGGCGGGGAGCTGTTTTTT
TRBJ2-3 - TRBV6-5 - CASSYTVSTDTQYF TGTGCCAGCAGTTACACGGTTAGCACAGATACGCAGTATTTT